The 5 T cell receptor beta chains listed next were all sequenced from one sample in a study of T cell changes during pregnancy in multiple sclerosis (dated by TCRdb to about 2019). The library was built by means of the immunoSEQ multiplex PCR assay. The table was pulled from immuneACCESS by TCRdb, which kept in-frame rearrangements only. Such tables lose some clones; where checked, under half of the loss comes from unresolved V genes, and the rest has no known cause. Present in this sample are fewer than 20,000 clones, 85% of which were seen just once. The top ten clones comprise roughly 9.6% of the sample. The material was CD8+ T cells from peripheral blood mononuclear cells, obtained after pregnancy. The receptors here all came from a female donor with multiple sclerosis, enrolled in a pregnancy study.

This chain links TRBV7-3 with TRBJ1-2; D might be TRBD1 (5 bases). The V gene lost 6 bases and the J gene lost 7 bases, with 21 bases spanning the gap. This CDR3 comprises 15 residues. Germline lookup yields CDR1 SGHTA and CDR2 FQGTGA. The CDR3 protein is CASRAAGEGLSGYTF. The CDR3 coding sequence is TGTGCCAGCAGGGCTGCAGGAGAGGGACTAAGTGGCTACACCTTC.

The chain recombines TRBV25-1 with TRBJ2-6, with D possibly matching TRBD1 (5 bases). The CDR3 totals 16 residues. V was shortened by 5 bases and J by 1 base, with 12 bases between the two germline ends. Germline lookup yields CDR1 MGHDK and CDR2 SYGVNS. CDR3 bases: TGTGCCAGCAGTTATAGACAGTTATCTGGGGCCAACGTCCTGACTTTC. Its translation: CASSYRQLSGANVLTF.

V gene TRBV5-4 combines with J gene TRBJ2-7; D may be TRBD2 (7 bases). Germline CDR1 and CDR2: SGHNT and YYREEE (reference sequence). The CDR3 has 15 residues. The V end lost 4 bases, the J end lost 2 bases, and 16 bases lay between the germline ends. The CDR3 reads CASSPRSGGPYEQYF. The CDR3 DNA sequence: TGTGCCAGCAGCCCAAGGTCGGGGGGCCCCTACGAGCAGTACTTC.

About this clone: The junction shows a germline mismatch at one end, possibly a read error. The rearrangement links TRBV11-2 to TRBJ2-7; 8 bases map to TRBD2. This CDR3 region has 15 residues. Germline V CDR1 and CDR2: SGHAT, FQNNGV. The CDR3 nucleotides read TGTGCCGGCAGCCAGGCGGGACTAGTTACCTACGAGCAGTACTTC. Its protein product is CAGSQAGLVTYEQYF. Complete variable domain (other parts from reference TRBV11-2 and TRBJ2-7): EAGVAQSPRYKIIEKRQSVAFWCNPISGHATLYWYQQILGQGPKLLIQFQNNGVVDDSQLPKDRFSAERLKGVDSTLKIQPAKLEDSAVYLCAGSQAGLVTYEQYFGPGTRLTVT.

The V call is TRBV30, the J call TRBJ2-3; a possible D gene is TRBD2 (6 bases). Germline CDR1 reads GTSNPN; CDR2 reads SVGIG (reference sequence). V shed 0 bases and J shed 4 bases, with 14 bases lying between them. The CDR3 covers 15 residues. In DNA, the CDR3 is TGTGCCTGGAGTGTAGACGTGGGAGGCGCAGATACGCAGTATTTT. Its protein is CAWSVDVGGADTQYF. Full variable domain (outside the CDR3, taken from reference TRBV30 and TRBJ2-3): SQTIHQWPATLVQPVGSPLSLECTVEGTSNPNLYWYRQAAGRGLQLLFYSVGIGQISSEVPQNLSASRPQDRQFILSSKKLLLSDSGFYLCAWSVDVGGADTQYFGPGTRLTVL.